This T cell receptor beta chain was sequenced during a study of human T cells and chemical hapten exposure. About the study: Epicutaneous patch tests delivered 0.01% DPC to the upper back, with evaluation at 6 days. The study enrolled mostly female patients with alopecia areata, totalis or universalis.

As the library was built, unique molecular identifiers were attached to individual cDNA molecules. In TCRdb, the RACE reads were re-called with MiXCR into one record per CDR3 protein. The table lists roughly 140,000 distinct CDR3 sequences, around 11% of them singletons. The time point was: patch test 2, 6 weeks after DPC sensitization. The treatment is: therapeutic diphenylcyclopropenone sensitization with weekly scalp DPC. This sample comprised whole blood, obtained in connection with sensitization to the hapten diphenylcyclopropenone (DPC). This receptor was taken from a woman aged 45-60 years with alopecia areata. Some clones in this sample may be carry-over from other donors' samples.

The DNA for the CDR3 is TGCAGCGTGGCTGGGTCGTCCTCCCGTGGGAGCTCCTACAATGAGCAGTTCTTC. Its translation is CSVAGSSSRGSSYNEQFF. The chain links TRBV29-1 to TRBJ2-1, with a weak D call TRBD2 (5 bases). The CDR3 sequence is 18 residues long. V gave up 6 bases and J gave up 0 bases, with 24 bases separating them. From germline, CDR1 is SQVTM and CDR2 ANQGSEA.